This TCR beta chain was sequenced in a study of molecular identifiers for immune sequencing clone quantification. General study results and limits: Over 99% of CMV-specific effector molecules, but under 1% of naive ones, were in clones above 20 copies. In a background of approximately 1 million naive cells, spiked Jurkat TCR RNA from one cell was reportedly detectable.

Trimming left V 1 base short and J 3 bases short, with 14 bases between. The CDR3 contains 16 residues. Germline-derived CDR1 and CDR2 are SEHNR and FQNEAQ (reference sequence). This clonotype came up a few times. What it binds is unknown. Isolation of naive CD8 T cells was achieved by sorting on a CD8+CD4-CCR7+CD45RA+ phenotype. One entry per CDR3 protein results from TCRdb running MiXCR on the PCR reads. The repertoire has 60,000 to 70,000 distinct CDR3 sequences, 18% of them found once; the top ten carry around 1.5%. The source material was naive CD8+ T cells from blood, with Jurkat cell RNA spiked in. Subset defined: FACS-sorted CD8+CD4-CCR7+CD45RA+ naive T cells. The chain uses TRBV7-9 and TRBJ2-3, with D hard to call. The TCR comes from a human donor in good health. Some libraries in this study had Jurkat cell RNA spiked in. CDR3 in DNA: TGTGCCAGCAGCTTAGAGTGGCCGACCGGGACAGATACGCAGTATTTT. It codes for CASSLEWPTGTDTQYF.